These 20 T cell receptor beta chains were all obtained from the same sample, sequenced in a study of T-cell memory formation after mild COVID-19. In TCRdb, the 5' RACE reads were re-called with MiXCR into one record per CDR3 protein. The profile shows about 430,000 distinct CDR3 sequences, about 20% of them singletons. The source material was PBMCs or a T cell subset sorted from them (not recorded which). Receptors were obtained from a young man who had mild COVID-19 (a few samples of this study predate the infection). Cell type and time point are not known.

This chain joins TRBV10-3 and TRBJ2-5; 7 bases are a match to TRBD1. The J call is uncertain, as TRBJ2-1 better fits the DNA end. The CDR3 spans 15 residues. Per the germline V gene, CDR1 is ENHRY and CDR2 is SYGVKD. The CDR3 is CAIRDPRAGGETQFF. CDR3 nucleotide sequence: TGTGCCATCAGGGATCCTCGGGCAGGGGGAGAGACCCAGTTCTTC.

V gene TRBV10-3 combines with J gene TRBJ1-5; the D gene is possibly TRBD1 (6 bases). The V gene's germline CDR1 is ENHRY and CDR2 SYGVKD. V lost 0 bases and J 0 bases, leaving 9 bases between the germline ends. CDR3 size: 16 residues. The CDR3 nucleotides are TGTGCCATCAGTGAGTCGAGGGGGAATAGCAATCAGCCCCAGCATTTT. This codes for CAISESRGNSNQPQHF.

The chain has TRBV5-1 and TRBJ2-1; D unresolved. The CDR3 covers 17 residues. From germline, CDR1 is SGHRS and CDR2 YFSETQ. With 0 bases removed from V and 5 bases from J, the gap between germline ends came to 18 bases. CDR3 coding DNA: TGCGCCAGCAGCTTGGTGATCTTATTGGGCAGCCACAATGAGCAGTTCTTC. Its protein product is CASSLVILLGSHNEQFF.

This clonotype was picked up many times. The chain carries TRBV11-1 and TRBJ2-5; maybe TRBD1 (5 bases). V was cut by 2 bases and J by 5 bases, with 9 bases left in between. This CDR3 has 13 amino acids. Germline V gene lookup returns CDR1 SGHAT and CDR2 FQDESV (reference sequence). CDR3: CASSLKGAETQYF. The CDR3 coding sequence is TGTGCCAGCAGCTTAAAAGGGGCGGAGACCCAGTACTTC.

V usage is TRBV6-5 and J usage is TRBJ1-6, with D perhaps matching TRBD1 (5 bases). Trimming removed 7 bases from V and 5 bases from J, with 18 bases in between. Germline-derived CDR1 and CDR2 are MNHEY and SVGAGI. This CDR3 contains 16 residues. In DNA, the CDR3 is TGTGCCAGCAACACCGGTCGGGGCAGGGATAATTCACCCCTCCACTTT. This translates into CASNTGRGRDNSPLHF.

As concerns this clonotype: The junction does not match germline at one end; this may be a read error. The V and J genes are TRBV15 and TRBJ1-1; D not resolved. CDR3 length equals 13 residues. Germline loops: CDR1 LNHNV, CDR2 YYDKDF (reference sequence). The DNA of the CDR3 is TGTTCCACCAGCAGAACAGTTTCCGTTGAAGCTTTCTTT. Translated, it gives CSTSRTVSVEAFF.

This clonotype was seen a handful of times. The rearrangement joins TRBV20-1 to TRBJ2-3, with D perhaps TRBD2 (6 bases). Germline-derived CDR1 and CDR2 are DFQATT and SNEGSKA (reference sequence). The CDR3 extends over 15 amino acids. With 6 bases removed from V and 2 bases from J, the gap between germline ends came to 18 bases. The CDR3 here is CSARGRAGLTDTQYF. The CDR3 DNA is TGCAGTGCCCGTGGACGCGCGGGACTCACAGATACGCAGTATTTT.

The CDR3 DNA follows: TGTGCCATCAGTGGGGACAGGGGGAACTCCTACGAGCAGTACTTC. It specifies CAISGDRGNSYEQYF. J is TRBJ2-7 and V is TRBV10-3, with TRBD1 matching over 11 bases. With V trimmed by 4 bases and J by 0 bases, 2 bases remained unmatched. The CDR3 loop spans 15 amino acids. Looked up from germline, CDR1 is ENHRY and CDR2 is SYGVKD.

This clonotype was recorded at least ten times. The chain has TRBV7-9 and TRBJ2-2; D is undetermined. CDR3 length: 13 residues. CDR1 and CDR2 from the germline V gene are SEHNR and FQNEAQ (reference sequence). Trimming shortened V by 0 bases and J by 13 bases, and 12 bases separated the two germline ends. The chain's CDR3 is CASSLARMGVLFF. The CDR3 DNA reads as TGTGCCAGCAGCTTAGCGCGAATGGGTGTGCTGTTTTTT. Filled out from reference TRBV7-9 and TRBJ2-2, the complete variable domain reads DTGVSQNPRHKITKRGQNVTFRCDPISEHNRLYWYRQTLGQGPEFLTYFQNEAQLEKSRLLSDRFSAERPKGSFSTLEIQRTEQGDSAMYLCASSLARMGVLFFGEGSRLTVL.

This clonotype was counted between two and nine times. The chain employs TRBV7-8 and TRBJ2-1; the match to TRBD1 covers 7 bases. Germline CDR1 and CDR2: SGHVS and FQNEAQ. The CDR3 has 14 residues. V shed 5 bases, J shed 3 bases, and the junction held 4 bases outside the gene matches. In DNA, the CDR3 is TGTGCCAGCAGCCCCGACAGGGTCTACAATGAGCAGTTCTTC. It codes for CASSPDRVYNEQFF.

This clonotype was counted many times. The genes are TRBV4-1 and TRBJ1-5; 11 bases match TRBD1. This CDR3 contains 17 residues. CDR1 and CDR2 from the germline V gene are MGHRA and YSYEKL. Germline trimming cut 11 bases from V and 6 bases from J; bases unmatched to any gene: 18. In DNA, the CDR3 is TGCGCCCGCCTAGGGGGCCCGGGACAGGGGGTATTTCAGCCCCAGCATTTT. The encoded protein is CARLGGPGQGVFQPQHF.

This clonotype was counted between two and nine times. The chain has TRBV18 and TRBJ2-5; TRBD1 aligns across 9 bases. The J segment lost 5 bases and the V segment lost 8 bases, leaving 6 bases of the junction unmatched. The CDR3 sequence is 13 residues long. CDR1 is KGHSH, CDR2 LQKENI, per germline. The DNA for the CDR3 is TGTGCCAGCGCGACAGGGGGTGAGGAGACCCAGTACTTC. Amino acids: CASATGGEETQYF.

The CDR3 protein is CASSMHPGDHYEQYF. CDR3 DNA: TGTGCCAGTAGTATGCATCCAGGGGACCACTACGAGCAGTACTTC. The chain recombines TRBV19 with TRBJ2-7; D may be TRBD1 (6 bases). This CDR3 has 15 amino acids. CDR1 and CDR2 from the germline V gene are LNHDA and SQIVND (reference sequence). Between the trimmed V and J ends, which lost 3 bases and 3 bases, there was a span of 15 bases.

This clonotype was seen repeatedly, ten times or more. The chain is built from TRBV7-3 and TRBJ2-3; 9 positions agree with TRBD2. The germline V gene encodes CDR1 SGHTA and CDR2 FQGTGA. The CDR3 extends over 14 amino acids. V lost 3 bases and J lost 3; bases outside the gene matches: 1. The CDR3 coding sequence is TGTGCCAGCAGCTTCGGACTAGCGACAGATACGCAGTATTTT. Protein sequence: CASSFGLATDTQYF.

This clonotype was recorded at least ten times. One junction end does not reproduce the germline sequence, and a read error may be involved. The V and J genes are TRBV7-9 and TRBJ2-3; 10 positions match TRBD2. CDR1 and CDR2 (germline): SEHNR, FQNEAQ (reference sequence). CDR3 length equals 15 residues. The CDR3 here is CASSSTSGGTDTQYF. The DNA for the CDR3 is TGCGCCAGCAGCAGTACTAGCGGGGGCACAGATACGCAGTATTTT.

This clonotype has just a few counts. V and J are TRBV5-6 and TRBJ1-6; the D gene is possibly TRBD1 (5 bases). CDR1 and CDR2 from the germline V gene are SGHDT and YYEEEE. CDR3 size: 12 residues. V lost 5 bases to trimming and J lost 9 bases, with 9 bases between them. CDR3 DNA sequence: TGTGCCAGCAGGGGGGGGTCTTCACCCCTCCACTTT. It translates to CASRGGSSPLHF.

This rearrangement joins TRBV7-9 to TRBJ2-3, with D tentatively TRBD1 or TRBD2 (5 bases each). The CDR3 consists of 15 residues. Trimming removed 4 bases from V and 4 bases from J, with 15 bases in between. Germline V lookup: CDR1 SEHNR, CDR2 FQNEAQ (reference sequence). This CDR3 is CASSYTDSQADTQYF. The CDR3 nucleotides read TGTGCCAGCAGCTATACGGACTCACAGGCAGATACGCAGTATTTT.

This clonotype was counted a few times. The chain has TRBV12-3 or TRBV12-4 and TRBJ1-2, with 12 bases that match TRBD1. Trimming cost V 6 bases and J 5 bases; bases outside gene matches: 7. The CDR3 spans 15 residues. The CDR3 loop reads CASRSPGQGAYGYTF. CDR3 DNA sequence: TGTGCCAGCAGGTCCCCGGGACAGGGGGCGTATGGCTACACCTTC.

In this sample, this clonotype turned up a few times. The chain recombines TRBV28 with TRBJ2-3; 7 bases agree with TRBD1. The CDR3 length is 17 residues. Germline V gene lookup returns CDR1 MDHEN and CDR2 SYDVKM. V lost 6 bases, J lost 0 bases, and 12 bases stayed unmatched. CDR3 loop: CASSQLQDRPSTDTQYF. The CDR3 bases are TGTGCCAGCAGCCAACTCCAGGACAGGCCGAGCACAGATACGCAGTATTTT. Filled out from reference TRBV28 and TRBJ2-3, the complete variable domain reads DVKVTQSSRYLVKRTGEKVFLECVQDMDHENMFWYRQDPGLGLRLIYFSYDVKMKEKGDIPEGYSVSREKKERFSLILESASTNQTSMYLCASSQLQDRPSTDTQYFGPGTRLTVL.

In DNA form, the CDR3 reads TGTGCCAGCAGGGGACAGGGCACAGATACGCAGTATTTT. The encoded protein is CASRGQGTDTQYF. The V call is TRBV6-2 or TRBV6-3, the J call TRBJ2-3, with 8 bases matching TRBD1. Germline V gene data show CDR1 as MNHEY and CDR2 as SVGEGT. The CDR3 contains 13 residues. The V segment lost 6 bases and the J segment 1 base; nucleotides outside the gene matches: 0.